Listed here is a single T cell receptor beta chain. Its matching antigen is unknown. The record originates from a study of T-cell memory formation after mild COVID-19. Findings and caveats of the study: Memory from before infection featured some responding clones, which suggests cross-reactive memory joined.

TCRdb reprocessed the 5' RACE reads with MiXCR, giving one entry per CDR3 protein. The sample records more than 350,000 distinct CDR3 sequences, approximately 21% being singletons. CDR1 and CDR2 from the germline V gene are SGHNT and YYREEE (reference sequence). The ends were cut back, 7 bases at V and 4 bases at J, with 18 bases in the middle. This CDR3 spans 16 amino acids. J is TRBJ2-6 and V is TRBV5-4; D call uncertain. Input material: PBMCs or a T cell subset sorted from them (not recorded which). The receptor's source is an adult woman who had mild COVID-19 (a few samples of this study predate the infection). Cell type and time point are not known. In DNA form, the CDR3 reads TGTGCCAGCTCCCTTGGTCGGGTGGCCGGGGCCAACGTCCTGACTTTC. Its protein is CASSLGRVAGANVLTF.